This TCR beta chain was identified during a study of T cells after yellow fever vaccination. CDR3 length equals 16 residues. The germline gives CDR1 SEHNR, CDR2 FQNEAQ (reference sequence). V lost 8 bases to trimming and J lost 3 bases, with 22 bases between them. As to this clonotype: Its specificity is not known.

Template switching with 5'RACE generated the TCR cDNA and added a universal primer site and UMIs. MiXCR, run by TCRdb on the 5' RACE reads, gives a single entry per CDR3 protein. The repertoire has around 340,000 distinct CDR3 sequences, around 12% of them found once; the top ten carry around 3%. General study findings and limits: The secondary response was weaker, and its peak arrived faster, on day 5 versus 15. There was a small share of clonotypes that showed up in both the CD4 and CD8 compartments. Most primary-vaccination clones recurred post-booster (nearly 98% CD4, around 88% CD8).

This specimen was CD4+ T cells sorted from PBMCs, taken 15 days after the yellow fever booster vaccination. The TCR sequence derives from a young man who received the YFV17D yellow fever vaccine. J is TRBJ1-2 and V is TRBV7-9; D is perhaps TRBD1 (6 bases). The CDR3 here is CASARILQGRDYGYTF. DNA of the CDR3: TGTGCCAGCGCCCGAATTCTACAGGGTCGTGACTATGGCTACACCTTC.